The 3 T cell receptor beta chains below all came from one sample that was sequenced in a study of tumor-infiltrating lymphocytes in localized non-small cell lung cancer. Only in-frame clones appear in the TCRdb table, and some are missing; sequencing was by immunoSEQ multiplex PCR. The sample records 10,000 or so clones, 81% being singletons. Specimen: uninvolved lung tissue not adjacent to the tumor. The receptors come from a human donor with non-small cell lung cancer.

V usage is TRBV14 and J usage is TRBJ1-6; TRBD1 might be the D (5 bases). This CDR3 comprises 14 residues. CDR1 and CDR2 from the germline V gene are SGHDN and FVKESK. Trimming pared 2 bases from V and 7 bases from J, leaving 9 bases between. CDR3 DNA sequence: TGTGCCAGCAGCCAATTTTGGGGGAATTCACCCCTCCACTTT. This sequence encodes CASSQFWGNSPLHF.

The chain employs TRBV7-2 and TRBJ2-7; the D is unclear. The V gene's germline CDR1 is SGHTA and CDR2 FQGNSA. Trimming removed 0 bases from V and 4 bases from J, with 10 bases in between. CDR3 length equals 14 residues. The CDR3 nucleotides read TGTGCCAGCAGCTTAGCGGTTGGTTTTTACGAGCAGTACTTC. Its protein is CASSLAVGFYEQYF. Full variable domain (missing parts from reference TRBV7-2 and TRBJ2-7): GAGVSQSPSNKVTEKGKDVELRCDPISGHTALYWYRQSLGQGLEFLIYFQGNSAPDKSGLPSDRFSAERTGGSVSTLTIQRTQQEDSAVYLCASSLAVGFYEQYFGPGTRLTVT.

This chain joins TRBV19 and TRBJ1-1; no firm D call. The V end lost 5 bases, the J end lost 6 bases, and 19 bases lay between the germline ends. CDR1 LNHDA and CDR2 SQIVND come from the germline V gene (reference sequence). The CDR3 totals 15 residues. CDR3 nucleotides: TGTGCCAGTAGTTCTACTTGGGGTGGAAGGTCTGAAGCTTTCTTT. Protein sequence: CASSSTWGGRSEAFF.